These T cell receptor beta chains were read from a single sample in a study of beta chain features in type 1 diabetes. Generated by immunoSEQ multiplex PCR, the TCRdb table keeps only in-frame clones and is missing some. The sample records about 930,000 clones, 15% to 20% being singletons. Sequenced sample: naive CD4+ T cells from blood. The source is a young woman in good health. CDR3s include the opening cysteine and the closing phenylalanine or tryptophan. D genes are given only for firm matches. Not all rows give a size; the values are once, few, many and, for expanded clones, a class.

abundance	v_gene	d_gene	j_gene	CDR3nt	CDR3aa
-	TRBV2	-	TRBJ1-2	TGTGCCAGCAGCCCCACCTTGGTTATGGGAGGCTACACCTTC	CASSPTLVMGGYTF
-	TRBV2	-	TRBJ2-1	TGTGCCAGCAATAACAGGGATGCCCATGAGCAGTTCTTC	CASNNRDAHEQFF
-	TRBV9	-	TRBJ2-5	TGTGCCAGCAGCGTAGAGGCTAGCTTAGGGACCCAGTACTTC	CASSVEASLGTQYF
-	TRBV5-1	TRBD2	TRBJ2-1	TGCGCCAGCAGCCCTACTAGCGGGAGCGGTCCCTACAATGAGCAGTTCTTC	CASSPTSGSGPYNEQFF
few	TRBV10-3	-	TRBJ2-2	TGTGCCATCAGTGAGAGGGTTGATCAGGTCCGCGACACCGGGGAGCTGTTTTTT	CAISERVDQVRDTGELFF
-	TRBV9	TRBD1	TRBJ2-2	TGTGCCAGCAGTCAAAACCCAGGGGGCATACGCACCGGGGAGCTGTTTTTT	CASSQNPGGIRTGELFF
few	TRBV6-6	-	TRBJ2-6	TGTGCCAGCAGTCAGACGGGCTCTGGGGCCAACGTCCTGACTTTC	CASSQTGSGANVLTF
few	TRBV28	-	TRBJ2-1	TGTGCCAGCATCCCGAGAGGGGGATTCTCCTACAATGAGCAGTTCTTC	CASIPRGGFSYNEQFF
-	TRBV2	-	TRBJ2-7	TGTGCCAGCTCCCTCGACGGACACGCGGGCCCCTACGAGCAGTACTTC	CASSLDGHAGPYEQYF
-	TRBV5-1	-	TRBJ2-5	TGCGCCAGCAGCCCGGACCAAGAGACCCAGTACTTC	CASSPDQETQYF
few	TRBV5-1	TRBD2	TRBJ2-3	TGCGCCAGCAGCTTGGAAACTAGCGGGAGAGTTACGCAGTATTTT	CASSLETSGRVTQYF
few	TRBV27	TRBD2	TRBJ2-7	TGTGCCAGCAGTTCCCTAGCGGGGGGAGTCTACGAGCAGTACTTC	CASSSLAGGVYEQYF
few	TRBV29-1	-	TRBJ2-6	TGCAGCGTTCAGGAGAGAAACTCTGGGGCCAACGTCCTGACTTTC	CSVQERNSGANVLTF
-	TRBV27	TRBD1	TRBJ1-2	TGTGCCAGCAGTCTAGGACAGGACTATGGCTACACCTTC	CASSLGQDYGYTF
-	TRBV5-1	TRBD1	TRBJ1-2	TGCGCCAGCAGCTACGGACAGGCGGGGTATGGCTACACCTTC	CASSYGQAGYGYTF
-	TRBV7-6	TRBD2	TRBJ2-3	TGTGCCAGCAGCTTATTTACTAGCGGGAGGCCAGATACGCAGTATTTT	CASSLFTSGRPDTQYF
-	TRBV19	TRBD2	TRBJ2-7	TGTGCCAGTAGTATCCAGTATAGCGGGAGTATTACCTACGAGCAGTACTTC	CASSIQYSGSITYEQYF
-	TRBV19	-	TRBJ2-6	TGTGCCAGCTCCTCTGGGGCCAACGTCCTGACTTTC	CASSSGANVLTF
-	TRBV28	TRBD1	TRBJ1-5	TGTGCCAGCATGGTCCGGGGACAGGGAGGGACTAATCAGCCCCAGCATTTT	CASMVRGQGGTNQPQHF
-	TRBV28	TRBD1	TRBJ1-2	TGTGCCAGCAGTGGACGCGACAGGGGGGTGTCTGGCTACACCTTC	CASSGRDRGVSGYTF
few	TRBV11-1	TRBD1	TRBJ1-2	TGTGCCAGCAGCCCGGACAGGGGGCTTGATTGGTATGGCTACACCTTC	CASSPDRGLDWYGYTF
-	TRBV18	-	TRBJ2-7	TGTGCCAGCTCACCACCGAATGCTGGCTACGAGCAGTACTTC	CASSPPNAGYEQYF
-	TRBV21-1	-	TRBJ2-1	TGTGCCAGCAGCAAAGACAGCATATCATCTAGCGGGAGGGCCTACAATGAGCAGTTCTTC	CASSKDSISSSGRAYNEQFF
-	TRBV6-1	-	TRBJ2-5	TGTGCCAGCAGTCCGGGTCAACAGAGGGAGACCCAGTACTTC	CASSPGQQRETQYF
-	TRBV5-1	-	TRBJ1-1	TGCGCCAGCAGCTTGCGAGACGGTACAACTGAAGCTTTCTTT	CASSLRDGTTEAFF
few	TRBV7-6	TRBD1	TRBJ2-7	TGTGCCAGCAGCTTGGTGACAGGGCACGAGCAGTACTTC	CASSLVTGHEQYF
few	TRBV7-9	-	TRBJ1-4	TGTGCCAGCAGCTTCGGGCAGGGTGGTGAAAAACTGTTTTTT	CASSFGQGGEKLFF
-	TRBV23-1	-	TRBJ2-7	TGCGCCAGCAGTCACTTTCAAATCGGGCAACGACCCGGCGAGCAGTACTTC	CASSHFQIGQRPGEQYF
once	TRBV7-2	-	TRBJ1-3	TGTGCCAGCAGCCCTGGTCGGGGGGCTCGAGGAAACACCATATATTTT	CASSPGRGARGNTIYF
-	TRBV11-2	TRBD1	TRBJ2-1	TGTGCCAGCAGCACGGATTCCGGGACAGGGGGTGAGCAGTTCTTC	CASSTDSGTGGEQFF
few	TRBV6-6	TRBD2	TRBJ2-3	TGTGCCAGCGAGCGGGAGGGGACAGATACGCAGTATTTT	CASEREGTDTQYF
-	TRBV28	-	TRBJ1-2	TGTGCCAGCGGGTTCGGCTACACCTTC	CASGFGYTF
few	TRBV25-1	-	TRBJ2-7	TGTGCCAGCAGTGAATATGGGTCAGGGCACAACGAGCAGTACTTC	CASSEYGSGHNEQYF
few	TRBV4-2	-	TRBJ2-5	TGTGCCAGCAGCCCCCTTGAGGGGGAGGAGACCCAGTACTTC	CASSPLEGEETQYF
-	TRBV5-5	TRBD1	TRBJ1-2	TGTGCCAGCAGCGCCAAGGACAGGGGGAACTATGGCTACACCTTC	CASSAKDRGNYGYTF